This T cell receptor (beta chain) comes out of a study of T-cell memory formation after mild COVID-19. TCRdb reprocessed the 5' RACE reads with MiXCR, giving one entry per CDR3 protein. The table has around 300,000 distinct CDR3 sequences, 15% to 20% seen once. CDR3 length: 10 residues. The J gene is TRBJ1-1, the V gene TRBV21-1; whether TRBD1, the table's D call, matches the DNA was not checked. TRBV21-1 is given as a pseudogene. This receptor was identified in a man between 18 and 35 years old who had mild COVID-19 (a few samples of this study predate the infection). Cell type and time point are not known. The sequencing input was PBMCs or a T cell subset sorted from them (not recorded which). This CDR3 is CANTPLSAFF. The CDR3 DNA reads TGTGCCAACACCCCCCTATCAGCTTTCTTT.